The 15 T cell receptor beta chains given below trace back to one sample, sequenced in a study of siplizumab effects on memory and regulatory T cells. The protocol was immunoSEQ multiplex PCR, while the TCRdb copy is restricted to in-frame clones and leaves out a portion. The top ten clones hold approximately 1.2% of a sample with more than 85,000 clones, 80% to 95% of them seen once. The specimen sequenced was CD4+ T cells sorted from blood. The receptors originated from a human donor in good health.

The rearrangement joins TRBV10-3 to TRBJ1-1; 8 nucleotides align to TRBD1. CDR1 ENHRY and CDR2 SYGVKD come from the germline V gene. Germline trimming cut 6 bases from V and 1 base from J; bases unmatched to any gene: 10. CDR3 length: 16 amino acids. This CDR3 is CAISSGQANSNTEAFF. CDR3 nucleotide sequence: TGTGCCATCAGCTCGGGACAGGCTAACTCGAACACTGAAGCTTTCTTT.

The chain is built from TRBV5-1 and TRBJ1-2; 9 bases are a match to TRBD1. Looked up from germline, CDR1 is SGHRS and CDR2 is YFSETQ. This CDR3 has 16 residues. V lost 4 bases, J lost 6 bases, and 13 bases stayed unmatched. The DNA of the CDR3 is TGCGCCAGCAGCCCGGTTCCGGGACAGGGATCCGATGGCTACACCTTC. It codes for CASSPVPGQGSDGYTF.

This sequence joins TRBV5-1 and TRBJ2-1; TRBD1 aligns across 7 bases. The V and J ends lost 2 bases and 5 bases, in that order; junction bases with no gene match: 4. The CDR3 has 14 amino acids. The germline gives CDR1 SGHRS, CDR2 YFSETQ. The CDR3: CASSLRTGDNEQFF. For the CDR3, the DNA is TGCGCCAGCAGCTTAAGGACAGGAGACAATGAGCAGTTCTTC.

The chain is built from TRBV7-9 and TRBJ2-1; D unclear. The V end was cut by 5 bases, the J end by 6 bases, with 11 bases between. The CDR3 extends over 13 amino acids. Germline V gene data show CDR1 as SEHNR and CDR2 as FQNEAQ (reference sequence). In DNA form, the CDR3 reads TGTGCCAGCAGCCCAACTTCCAGCAATGAGCAGTTCTTC. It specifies CASSPTSSNEQFF.

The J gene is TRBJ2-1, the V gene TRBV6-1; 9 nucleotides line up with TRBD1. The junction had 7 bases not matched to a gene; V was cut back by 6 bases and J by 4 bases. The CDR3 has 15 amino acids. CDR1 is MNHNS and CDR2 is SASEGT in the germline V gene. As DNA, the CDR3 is TGTGCCAGCAGGGCCGGGACAGGGATATACAATGAGCAGTTCTTC. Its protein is CASRAGTGIYNEQFF.

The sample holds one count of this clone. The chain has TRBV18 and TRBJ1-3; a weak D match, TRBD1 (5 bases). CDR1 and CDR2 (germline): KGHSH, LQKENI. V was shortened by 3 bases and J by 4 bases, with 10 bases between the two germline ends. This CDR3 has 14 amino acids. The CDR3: CASSPAGLGNTIYF. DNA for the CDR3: TGTGCCAGCTCACCCGCGGGGCTCGGAAACACCATATATTTT.

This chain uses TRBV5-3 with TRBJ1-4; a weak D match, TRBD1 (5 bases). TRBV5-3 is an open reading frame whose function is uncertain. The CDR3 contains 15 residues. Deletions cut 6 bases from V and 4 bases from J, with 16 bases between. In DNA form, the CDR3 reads TGTGCCAGAACCCCCCCCGGACATTGTAATGAAAAACTGTTTTTT. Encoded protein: CARTPPGHCNEKLFF.

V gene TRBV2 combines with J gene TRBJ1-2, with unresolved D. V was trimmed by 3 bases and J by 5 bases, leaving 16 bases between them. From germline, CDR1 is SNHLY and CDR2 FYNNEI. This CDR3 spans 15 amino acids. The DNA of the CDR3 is TGTGCCAGCAGTGACGTGCGGAACCCCATGTATGGCTACACCTTC. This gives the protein CASSDVRNPMYGYTF.

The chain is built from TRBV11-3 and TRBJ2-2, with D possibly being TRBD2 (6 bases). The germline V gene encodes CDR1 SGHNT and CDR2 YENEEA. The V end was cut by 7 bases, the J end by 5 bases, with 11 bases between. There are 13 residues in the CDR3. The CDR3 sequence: CASKTRETGELFF. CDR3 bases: TGTGCCAGCAAAACCCGGGAGACCGGGGAGCTGTTTTTT.

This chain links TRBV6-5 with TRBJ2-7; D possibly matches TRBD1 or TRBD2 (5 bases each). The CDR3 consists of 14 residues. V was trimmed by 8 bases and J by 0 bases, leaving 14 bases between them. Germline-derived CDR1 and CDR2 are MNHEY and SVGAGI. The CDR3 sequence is CASGRQRSSYEQYF. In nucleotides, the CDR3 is TGTGCCAGCGGGCGACAGCGGAGCTCCTACGAGCAGTACTTC.

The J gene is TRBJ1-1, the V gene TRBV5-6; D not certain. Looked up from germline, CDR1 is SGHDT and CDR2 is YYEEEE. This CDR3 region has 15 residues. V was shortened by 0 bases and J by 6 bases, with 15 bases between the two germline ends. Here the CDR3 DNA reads TGTGCCAGCAGCTTGGTGGCAGGCGCTAACGCTGAAGCTTTCTTT. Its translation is CASSLVAGANAEAFF.

This chain's CDR3 is CASSYSAGQGEAFF. The DNA for the CDR3 is TGTGCCAGCAGTTACTCCGCCGGACAGGGAGAAGCTTTCTTT. V and J are TRBV6-5 and TRBJ1-1; 8 bases line up with TRBD1. CDR3 length: 14 residues. J was trimmed by 8 bases and V by 0 bases; bases with no gene match: 5. CDR1 is MNHEY and CDR2 is SVGAGI in the germline V gene.

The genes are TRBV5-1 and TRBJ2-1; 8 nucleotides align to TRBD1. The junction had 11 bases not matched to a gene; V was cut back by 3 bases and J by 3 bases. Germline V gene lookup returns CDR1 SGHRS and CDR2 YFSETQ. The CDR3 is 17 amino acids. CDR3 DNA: TGCGCCAGCAGCTCGAGAACTTCAGGGGGCAACTACAATGAGCAGTTCTTC. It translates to CASSSRTSGGNYNEQFF.

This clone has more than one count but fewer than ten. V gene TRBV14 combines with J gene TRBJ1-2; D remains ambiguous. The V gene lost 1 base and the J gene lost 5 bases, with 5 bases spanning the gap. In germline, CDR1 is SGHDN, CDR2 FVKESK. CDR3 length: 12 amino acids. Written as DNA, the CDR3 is TGTGCCAGCAGCCAAGGGTGGTATGGCTACACCTTC. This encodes CASSQGWYGYTF.

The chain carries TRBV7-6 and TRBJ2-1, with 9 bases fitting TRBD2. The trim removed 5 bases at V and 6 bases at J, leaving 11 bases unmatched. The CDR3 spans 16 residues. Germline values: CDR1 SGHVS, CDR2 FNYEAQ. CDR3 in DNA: TGTGCCAGCAGCCAACTTTTTGCGGGGGGGCCCAATGAGCAGTTCTTC. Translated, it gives CASSQLFAGGPNEQFF.